Presented here are 14 T cell receptor beta chains from one specimen sequenced in a study of cytomegalovirus exposure and HLA in healthy donors. The primer mix had 60 Vbeta and 13 Jbeta primers. Profiling relied on immunoSEQ multiplex PCR, and the TCRdb table lists in-frame clones only, not all of them. The sample carries more than 85,000 clones, 76% recorded once. Sample: PBMCs. The origin of the receptors is a man aged 35-49 years in good health and CMV-seronegative.

The chain carries TRBV7-8 and TRBJ2-7; 10 bases align to TRBD1. Trimming removed 2 bases from V and 2 bases from J; junction bases left unmatched: 3. CDR3 length equals 15 residues. Per germline, CDR1 SGHVS and CDR2 FQNEAQ. CDR3 sequence (DNA): TGTGCCAGCAGCTTACGGGACAGGGGCGCCTACGAGCAGTACTTC. This gives the protein CASSLRDRGAYEQYF.

V usage is TRBV6-5 and J usage is TRBJ1-2, with D perhaps TRBD1 (5 bases). CDR3 size: 14 residues. The V gene's germline CDR1 is MNHEY and CDR2 SVGAGI. Deletions cut 5 bases from V and 0 bases from J, with 10 bases between. DNA for the CDR3: TGTGCCAGCAGTGAGTACAGGTCTAACTATGGCTACACCTTC. This translates into CASSEYRSNYGYTF.

The rearrangement links TRBV28 to TRBJ1-6; tentatively, D is TRBD1 (6 bases). Germline CDR1 is MDHEN and CDR2 is SYDVKM. The CDR3 is made up of 16 amino acids. The V gene lost 6 bases and the J gene lost 10 bases, with 22 bases spanning the gap. CDR3 amino acids: CASRDPNYRDGSPLHF. The CDR3 DNA reads as TGTGCCAGCAGGGACCCTAATTACAGGGATGGGTCACCCCTCCACTTT. Complete variable domain (other parts from reference TRBV28 and TRBJ1-6): DVKVTQSSRYLVKRTGEKVFLECVQDMDHENMFWYRQDPGLGLRLIYFSYDVKMKEKGDIPEGYSVSREKKERFSLILESASTNQTSMYLCASRDPNYRDGSPLHFGNGTRLTVT.

V usage is TRBV15 and J usage is TRBJ1-1; maybe TRBD1 (5 bases). Trimming pared 0 bases from V and 7 bases from J, leaving 12 bases between. Per the germline V gene, CDR1 is LNHNV and CDR2 is YYDKDF (reference sequence). The CDR3 contains 14 residues. CDR3 sequence: CATSRDLTGGEAFF. The CDR3 bases are TGTGCCACCAGCAGAGATTTAACAGGCGGTGAAGCTTTCTTT. Based on the CDR3 plus reference TRBV15 and TRBJ1-1, the full variable domain is DAMVIQNPRYQVTQFGKPVTLSCSQTLNHNVMYWYQQKSSQAPKLLFHYYDKDFNNEADTPDNFQSRRPNTSFCFLDIRSPGLGDTAMYLCATSRDLTGGEAFFGQGTRLTVV.

This clone turned up a few times. The rearrangement uses TRBV5-1 and TRBJ1-4; 9 nucleotides agree with TRBD1. V gave up 4 bases and J gave up 0 bases; unmatched junction bases: 4. Germline CDR1 is SGHRS and CDR2 is YFSETQ. This CDR3 region has 16 residues. The CDR3 region is CASSPGQGTTNEKLFF. The CDR3 DNA is TGCGCCAGCAGCCCGGGACAGGGAACAACTAATGAAAAACTGTTTTTT. The variable domain in full, completed from reference TRBV5-1 and TRBJ1-4, reads KAGVTQTPRYLIKTRGQQVTLSCSPISGHRSVSWYQQTPGQGLQFLFEYFSETQRNKGNFPGRFSGRQFSNSRSEMNVSTLELGDSALYLCASSPGQGTTNEKLFFGSGTQLSVL.

This chain connects TRBV28 to TRBJ2-3; D perhaps matches TRBD2 (6 bases). The germline gives CDR1 MDHEN, CDR2 SYDVKM. This CDR3 is 13 amino acids long. Trimming stripped 5 bases from V and 3 bases from J, with 9 bases between. The CDR3 here is CASSGGWTDTQYF. CDR3 DNA: TGTGCCAGCAGTGGAGGGTGGACAGATACGCAGTATTTT.

The chain carries TRBV7-9 and TRBJ2-3, with D perhaps matching TRBD1 (6 bases). The CDR3 contains 13 residues. V gave up 5 bases and J gave up 5 bases, with 11 bases separating them. Germline V gene sequence: CDR1 SEHNR, CDR2 FQNEAQ (reference sequence). The CDR3 reads CASSPRTEDTQYF. Written as DNA, the CDR3 is TGTGCCAGCAGCCCCCGGACAGAAGATACGCAGTATTTT.

This clone has only a few counts. The J gene is TRBJ2-1, the V gene TRBV28; 11 nucleotides line up with TRBD1. J was trimmed by 8 bases and V by 8 bases; bases with no gene match: 11. The CDR3 runs to 15 residues. Germline CDR1 is MDHEN and CDR2 is SYDVKM. CDR3 loop: CASSEPGQGDYEQFF. The CDR3 DNA follows: TGTGCCAGCTCCGAACCGGGACAGGGGGATTATGAGCAGTTCTTC.

This rearrangement joins TRBV5-4 to TRBJ2-3; 9 bases are shared with TRBD2. V lost 3 bases, J lost 2 bases, and 16 bases stayed unmatched. The V gene's germline CDR1 is SGHNT and CDR2 YYREEE (reference sequence). This CDR3 comprises 19 residues. The chain's CDR3 is CASSSPHLAGTTPTDTQYF. The DNA of the CDR3 is TGTGCCAGCAGCTCCCCCCACCTAGCGGGAACCACACCCACAGATACGCAGTATTTT.

A note on this clone: Relative to the germline gene, one junction end is altered; a read error may explain this. The chain combines TRBV19 with TRBJ1-5; 8 bases fit TRBD1. Germline V CDR1 and CDR2: LNHDA, SQIVND (reference sequence). The CDR3 is made up of 16 amino acids. DNA of the CDR3: TGTGCCAGTAGTGCCGGCAGGGGGCTCGGCAATCAGTCCCAGCATTTT. Protein product: CASSAGRGLGNQSQHF.

The rearrangement joins TRBV18 to TRBJ2-1; 8 bases map to TRBD1. Losses at the gene ends were 4 bases for V and 10 bases for J; bases not matched to a gene: 6. CDR1 is KGHSH and CDR2 is LQKENI in the germline V gene. The CDR3 has 13 amino acids. The CDR3 coding sequence is TGTGCCAGCTCACGTCAGGGGGCGAGGGAGCAGTTCTTC. Its translation is CASSRQGAREQFF.

The V gene is TRBV4-1, the J gene TRBJ1-3; no definite D call. The germline gives CDR1 MGHRA, CDR2 YSYEKL. The CDR3 sequence is 18 residues long. V was pared by 4 bases and J by 0 bases, with 19 bases between. This chain's CDR3 is CASSPTGVGLSSGNTIYF. CDR3 DNA: TGCGCCAGCAGCCCTACCGGGGTAGGACTCTCCTCTGGAAACACCATATATTTT.

The chain is built from TRBV4-1 and TRBJ2-3, with 11 positions matching TRBD2. Looked up from germline, CDR1 is MGHRA and CDR2 is YSYEKL. The trim removed 4 bases at V and 2 bases at J, leaving 11 bases unmatched. The CDR3 length is 18 residues. As DNA, the CDR3 is TGCGCCAGCAGCCCGGGACTAGCGGCCTTAGTGTACACAGATACGCAGTATTTT. Amino acids: CASSPGLAALVYTDTQYF.

The chain couples TRBV6-4 to TRBJ1-6; 9 nucleotides agree with TRBD1. Germline trimming cut 6 bases from V and 9 bases from J; bases unmatched to any gene: 6. The CDR3 covers 14 residues. Germline CDR1 and CDR2: MRHNA and SNTAGT. This CDR3 reads CASSEGQGSSPLHF. The CDR3 DNA sequence: TGTGCCAGCAGCGAGGGACAGGGTAGTTCACCCCTCCACTTT.